This T cell receptor beta chain was recovered during a study of blood T cells in healthy people across ages. The CDR3 has 13 residues. J was trimmed by 5 bases and V by 1 base; bases with no gene match: 2. Germline-derived CDR1 and CDR2 are SGHRS and YFSETQ. With each sample, at least 5 micrograms of total RNA were extracted. A second PCR, run for roughly 7 to 12 cycles, used a sample-barcoded 5' primer plus a J-beta primer mix. Using its own MiXCR run on the 5' RACE reads, TCRdb lists one record per CDR3 protein. The sample holds 600,000 to 650,000 distinct CDR3 sequences; 58% are singletons and the top ten take approximately 40%.

The J gene is TRBJ1-2, the V gene TRBV5-1, with 7 bases that match TRBD1. Sequenced sample: blood. The source of this sequence is a man in his sixties in good health. The CDR3 region has the DNA TGCGCCAGCAGCTTGCTGGGACAGTATGGCTACACCTTC. It encodes CASSLLGQYGYTF.